This is a list of T cell receptor beta chains from one sample in a study of CD8+ T cells in alopecia areata. Measured with immunoSEQ multiplex PCR; TCRdb has only the in-frame clones, and not every one. The sample lists over 120,000 clones, about 51% occurring once. The sample in question was CD8+ T cells sorted from blood, obtained at week 4, from a patient treated with tofacitinib. The source is a human donor with alopecia areata. The CDR3 runs from the conserved cysteine through the conserved F or W. A D gene is named only where the DNA matches it firmly. Only part of the rows carry a size: once, few, many, or a class if the clone is expanded.

D gene: TRBD2
V gene: TRBV9
J gene: TRBJ2-5
clone size: few
CDR3 length: 13
CDR3 DNA: TGTGCCAGCAGCGATAGCTACGCGGGGGCCCAGTACTTC
CDR3 protein: CASSDSYAGAQYF

D gene: .
V gene: TRBV2
J gene: TRBJ1-5
clone size: .
CDR3 length: 11
CDR3 DNA: TGTGCCAGCAGTGATTTAGAGGGCAAGCATTTT
CDR3 protein: CASSDLEGKHF

D gene: .
V gene: TRBV6-5
J gene: TRBJ1-1
clone size: .
CDR3 length: 13
CDR3 DNA: TGTGCCAGCAGTTACTCAGGGGGTACTGAAGCTTTCTTT
CDR3 protein: CASSYSGGTEAFF

D gene: TRBD1
V gene: TRBV5-1
J gene: TRBJ2-3
clone size: .
CDR3 length: 17
CDR3 DNA: TGCGCCAGCAGATCCGGACAGGGGCTCGGTGGGTCAGATACGCAGTATTTT
CDR3 protein: CASRSGQGLGGSDTQYF

D gene: TRBD1
V gene: TRBV6-5
J gene: TRBJ1-1
clone size: .
CDR3 length: 14
CDR3 DNA: TGTGCCAGCAGGCCCGGGACAGGGATAACTGAAGCTTTCTTT
CDR3 protein: CASRPGTGITEAFF

D gene: .
V gene: TRBV30
J gene: TRBJ2-1
clone size: many
CDR3 length: 12
CDR3 DNA: TGTGCCTGGAGTGTACTGTCTGGACCCCCGTTCTTC
CDR3 protein: CAWSVLSGPPFF

D gene: .
V gene: TRBV11-2
J gene: TRBJ2-1
clone size: .
CDR3 length: 15
CDR3 DNA: TGTGCCAGCAGCTTAGGGGACACGGTTGACAATGAGCAGTTCTTC
CDR3 protein: CASSLGDTVDNEQFF

D gene: .
V gene: TRBV7-8
J gene: TRBJ1-5
clone size: few
CDR3 length: 15
CDR3 DNA: TGTGCCAGCAGCGCTCAGGGTTTTTGGGATCAGCCCCAGCATTTT
CDR3 protein: CASSAQGFWDQPQHF

D gene: .
V gene: TRBV6-5
J gene: TRBJ2-5
clone size: .
CDR3 length: 15
CDR3 DNA: TGTGCCAGCAGTTACTCGCCCGGCACCGGGGAGACCCAGTACTTC
CDR3 protein: CASSYSPGTGETQYF

D gene: TRBD1
V gene: TRBV25-1
J gene: TRBJ1-2
clone size: .
CDR3 length: 14
CDR3 DNA: TGTGCCAGCAGTGTGGACAGGGGTAACTATGGCTACACCTTC
CDR3 protein: CASSVDRGNYGYTF

D gene: .
V gene: TRBV2
J gene: TRBJ2-3
clone size: .
CDR3 length: 14
CDR3 DNA: TGTGCCAGCAGTGAACCCCGGGGGACAGATACGCAGTATTTT
CDR3 protein: CASSEPRGTDTQYF

D gene: TRBD1
V gene: TRBV2
J gene: TRBJ1-5
clone size: .
CDR3 length: 15
CDR3 DNA: TGTGCCAGCAGTGGCAGTACAGGGGGAAAACAGCCCCAGCATTTT
CDR3 protein: CASSGSTGGKQPQHF

D gene: .
V gene: TRBV9
J gene: TRBJ1-6
clone size: .
CDR3 length: 14
CDR3 DNA: TGTGCCAGCAGCGTAGGCAGCACGAATTCACCCCTCCACTTT
CDR3 protein: CASSVGSTNSPLHF

D gene: .
V gene: TRBV15
J gene: TRBJ2-6
clone size: .
CDR3 length: 16
CDR3 DNA: TGTGCCACCAGCAGAGATCGAAGCTCTGGGGCCAACGTCCTGACTTTC
CDR3 protein: CATSRDRSSGANVLTF

D gene: TRBD1
V gene: TRBV29-1
J gene: TRBJ2-2
clone size: .
CDR3 length: 13
CDR3 DNA: TGCAGCGTCCCCGGGACAGGCACCGGGGAGCTGTTTTTT
CDR3 protein: CSVPGTGTGELFF

D gene: TRBD2
V gene: TRBV10-3
J gene: TRBJ2-7
clone size: .
CDR3 length: 15
CDR3 DNA: TGTGCCATCAGGGGGCCAGCGGGGGAATCCTACGAGCAGTACTTC
CDR3 protein: CAIRGPAGESYEQYF

D gene: .
V gene: TRBV13
J gene: TRBJ2-1
clone size: .
CDR3 length: 15
CDR3 DNA: TGTGCCAGCAGCTTAGTAGCCGGGATCGGGAATGAGCAGTTCTTC
CDR3 protein: CASSLVAGIGNEQFF

D gene: .
V gene: TRBV4-1
J gene: TRBJ1-6
clone size: .
CDR3 length: 16
CDR3 DNA: TGCGCCAGCAGCCAGAGGGAGGGCAGAGGGAATTCACCCCTCCACTTT
CDR3 protein: CASSQREGRGNSPLHF

D gene: TRBD1
V gene: TRBV27
J gene: TRBJ1-2
clone size: .
CDR3 length: 12
CDR3 DNA: TGTGCCAGCAGTATAACCCGACAGGGCCCTCCCTTC
CDR3 protein: CASSITRQGPPF

D gene: .
V gene: TRBV4-3
J gene: TRBJ1-5
clone size: .
CDR3 length: 17
CDR3 DNA: TGCGCCAGCAGCCAAGACTATTCGGAGATTAGCAATCAGCCCCAGCATTTT
CDR3 protein: CASSQDYSEISNQPQHF

D gene: .
V gene: TRBV18
J gene: TRBJ2-1
clone size: .
CDR3 length: 14
CDR3 DNA: TGTGCCAGCTCACCACCCCAGGGATACAATGAGCAGTTCTTC
CDR3 protein: CASSPPQGYNEQFF

D gene: .
V gene: TRBV5-1
J gene: TRBJ2-7
clone size: .
CDR3 length: 14
CDR3 DNA: TGCGCCAGCAGCTTGGGAACCGGGACGGAGGAGCAGTACTTC
CDR3 protein: CASSLGTGTEEQYF

D gene: .
V gene: TRBV7-9
J gene: TRBJ1-5
clone size: .
CDR3 length: 17
CDR3 DNA: TGTGCCAGCAGCTTAGCGAATGGACGTCAGACCCAGTTAACCCAGCATTTT
CDR3 protein: CASSLANGRQTQLTQHF

D gene: TRBD2
V gene: TRBV5-1
J gene: TRBJ2-1
clone size: .
CDR3 length: 17
CDR3 DNA: TGCGCCAGCAGCTTGGGTCGGCTAGCGGGGGCCTACAATGAGCAGTTCTTC
CDR3 protein: CASSLGRLAGAYNEQFF

D gene: TRBD2
V gene: TRBV9
J gene: TRBJ2-2
clone size: many
CDR3 length: 18
CDR3 DNA: TGTGCCAGCAGCGTAGGCGGTAGCGGGGGTCTGAACACCGGGGAGCTGTTTTTT
CDR3 protein: CASSVGGSGGLNTGELFF

D gene: .
V gene: TRBV30
J gene: TRBJ1-2
clone size: .
CDR3 length: 13
CDR3 DNA: TGTGCCTGGAGCCTGTCTACGGGCTATGGCTACACCTTC
CDR3 protein: CAWSLSTGYGYTF

D gene: .
V gene: TRBV9
J gene: TRBJ1-5
clone size: .
CDR3 length: 13
CDR3 DNA: TGTGCCAGCAGCGTATACGACGATCAGCCCCAGCATTTT
CDR3 protein: CASSVYDDQPQHF

D gene: .
V gene: TRBV10-3
J gene: TRBJ1-2
clone size: .
CDR3 length: 13
CDR3 DNA: TGTGCCATCAGTGCAGGGCTAAACTATGGCTACACCTTC
CDR3 protein: CAISAGLNYGYTF

D gene: TRBD1
V gene: TRBV25-1
J gene: TRBJ2-2
clone size: .
CDR3 length: 15
CDR3 DNA: TGTGCCAGCAGCTTAGCGACAGGGCGGTCCGGGGAGCTGTTTTTT
CDR3 protein: CASSLATGRSGELFF

D gene: .
V gene: TRBV7-9
J gene: TRBJ2-7
clone size: .
CDR3 length: 12
CDR3 DNA: TGTGCCAGCCACGGTGGTAGCTACGAGCAGTACTTC
CDR3 protein: CASHGGSYEQYF

D gene: .
V gene: TRBV5-6
J gene: TRBJ2-7
clone size: .
CDR3 length: 11
CDR3 DNA: TGTGCCAGCAGCGGGACCTACGAGCAGTACTTC
CDR3 protein: CASSGTYEQYF

D gene: .
V gene: TRBV5-1
J gene: TRBJ1-1
clone size: .
CDR3 length: 15
CDR3 DNA: TGCGCCAGCAGCTCTTATCTGGGCTGGAACACTGAAGCTTTCTTT
CDR3 protein: CASSSYLGWNTEAFF

D gene: TRBD1
V gene: TRBV30
J gene: TRBJ1-5
clone size: .
CDR3 length: 13
CDR3 DNA: TGTGCCTGGAGTGTTGCAGGGGGGGGGCCCCAGCATTTT
CDR3 protein: CAWSVAGGGPQHF

D gene: .
V gene: TRBV27
J gene: TRBJ1-5
clone size: .
CDR3 length: 14
CDR3 DNA: TGTGCCAGCAGTTTGGGCTCGTCCAATCAGCCCCAGCATTTT
CDR3 protein: CASSLGSSNQPQHF

D gene: .
V gene: TRBV29-1
J gene: TRBJ1-1
clone size: .
CDR3 length: 14
CDR3 DNA: TGCAGCGTCCACATCGGGGAGGTGAACACTGAAGCTTTCTTT
CDR3 protein: CSVHIGEVNTEAFF

D gene: .
V gene: TRBV29-1
J gene: TRBJ1-2
clone size: few
CDR3 length: 13
CDR3 DNA: TGCAGCGTTTGGACAGCCTCTAACTATGGCTACACCTTC
CDR3 protein: CSVWTASNYGYTF

D gene: .
V gene: TRBV7-9
J gene: TRBJ1-2
clone size: few
CDR3 length: 16
CDR3 DNA: TGTGCCAGCAGCTTAGGACTCTCTTTCGAGGACTATGGCTACACCTTC
CDR3 protein: CASSLGLSFEDYGYTF

D gene: TRBD2
V gene: TRBV13
J gene: TRBJ2-1
clone size: few
CDR3 length: 16
CDR3 DNA: TGTGCCAGCAGCTTAGGAGGACTAGCGGGGTACAATGAGCAGTTCTTC
CDR3 protein: CASSLGGLAGYNEQFF

D gene: .
V gene: TRBV7-8
J gene: TRBJ1-2
clone size: .
CDR3 length: 13
CDR3 DNA: TGTGCCAGCAGACAGGCCCTGGACTATGGCTACACCTTC
CDR3 protein: CASRQALDYGYTF

D gene: .
V gene: TRBV6-6
J gene: TRBJ1-6
clone size: .
CDR3 length: 14
CDR3 DNA: TGTGCCAGCAGTTACTCTTTGGGGGAATCACCCCTCCACTTT
CDR3 protein: CASSYSLGESPLHF

D gene: .
V gene: TRBV13
J gene: TRBJ1-1
clone size: .
CDR3 length: 13
CDR3 DNA: TGTGCCAGCAGCCTAATGCAGCCTACTGAAGCTTTCTTT
CDR3 protein: CASSLMQPTEAFF

D gene: .
V gene: TRBV29-1
J gene: TRBJ1-1
clone size: once
CDR3 length: 11
CDR3 DNA: TGCAGCGTTGAAGTCGGCCAGGGGGCTTTCTTT
CDR3 protein: CSVEVGQGAFF

D gene: .
V gene: TRBV6-6
J gene: TRBJ2-3
clone size: many
CDR3 length: 12
CDR3 DNA: TGTGCCAGCAGTCTACTGAAGGATACGCAGTATTTT
CDR3 protein: CASSLLKDTQYF

D gene: TRBD1
V gene: TRBV7-8
J gene: TRBJ1-2
clone size: .
CDR3 length: 16
CDR3 DNA: TGTGCCAGCAGCTTCCTAGGGACAGGGGCGCTTCAAGGCTACACCTTC
CDR3 protein: CASSFLGTGALQGYTF

D gene: .
V gene: TRBV30
J gene: TRBJ1-5
clone size: .
CDR3 length: 18
CDR3 DNA: TGTGCCTGGACGGTGGCGTGGGCAGAGGGTATGAGCAATCAGCCCCAGCATTTT
CDR3 protein: CAWTVAWAEGMSNQPQHF

D gene: .
V gene: TRBV5-6
J gene: TRBJ2-5
clone size: .
CDR3 length: 13
CDR3 DNA: TGTGCCAGCAGCTTACGGAACCAAGAGACCCAGTACTTC
CDR3 protein: CASSLRNQETQYF

D gene: TRBD1
V gene: TRBV14
J gene: TRBJ2-5
clone size: .
CDR3 length: 14
CDR3 DNA: TGTGCCAGCAGCCTGGCAGGGGGCGCGGAGACCCAGTACTTC
CDR3 protein: CASSLAGGAETQYF